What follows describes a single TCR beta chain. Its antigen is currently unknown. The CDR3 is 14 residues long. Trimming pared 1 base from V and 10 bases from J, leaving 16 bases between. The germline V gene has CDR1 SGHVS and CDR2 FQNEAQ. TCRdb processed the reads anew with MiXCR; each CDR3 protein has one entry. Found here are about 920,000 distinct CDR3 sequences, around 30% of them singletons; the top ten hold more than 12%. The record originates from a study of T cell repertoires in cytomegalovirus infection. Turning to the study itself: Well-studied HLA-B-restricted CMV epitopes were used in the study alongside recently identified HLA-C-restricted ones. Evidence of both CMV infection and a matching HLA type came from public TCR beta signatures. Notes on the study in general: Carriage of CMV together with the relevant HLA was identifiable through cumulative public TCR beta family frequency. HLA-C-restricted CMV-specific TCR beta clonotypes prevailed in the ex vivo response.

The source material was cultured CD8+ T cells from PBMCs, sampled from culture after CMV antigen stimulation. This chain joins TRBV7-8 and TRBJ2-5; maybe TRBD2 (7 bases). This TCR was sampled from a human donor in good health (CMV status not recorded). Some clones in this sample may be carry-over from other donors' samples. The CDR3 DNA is TGTGCCAGCAGCTTAGGCGGGGGCCTACATATCCAGTACTTC. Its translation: CASSLGGGLHIQYF.